The source of this T cell receptor (beta chain) is a study of T cell repertoires in cytomegalovirus infection. Study-level background: Recently described HLA-C-restricted plus well-studied HLA-B-restricted CMV epitopes were used. From public TCR beta signatures came an indication of both CMV infection and matching HLA type.

The CDR3 consists of 11 residues. Germline V lookup: CDR1 MNHEY, CDR2 SVGEGT. V lost 6 bases to trimming and J lost 1 base, with 3 bases between them. TCRdb reprocessed the reads with MiXCR, giving one entry per CDR3 protein. The sample records 40,000 to 60,000 distinct CDR3 sequences, over 20% being singletons. General study points: Individuals carrying CMV plus the relevant HLA were identified by cumulative frequency of public TCR beta families.

In regard to this clonotype: No antigen is known for it.

The sample here was CD8+ T cells from cultured PBMCs, taken from culture after CMV antigen stimulation. The source of this sequence is a human donor in good health (CMV status not recorded). Some clones in this sample may be carry-over from other donors' samples. This rearrangement joins TRBV6-2 or TRBV6-3 to TRBJ1-1; D is unclear. The CDR3 DNA follows: TGTGCCAGCAGGACGAACACTGAAGCTTTCTTT. The encoded protein is CASRTNTEAFF.